The entry that follows covers one T cell receptor (beta chain) sequence. This specimen belongs to a study of blood T cell repertoires in COVID-19. TCRdb's copy holds only in-frame clones and misses some; the assay was immunoSEQ multiplex PCR. The sample gives over 50,000 clones, roughly 80% of which show up once; roughly a sixth is in the top ten. The sequencing sample was made of peripheral blood. The sequence came from a man aged 60-69 years with COVID-19, enrolled during active disease.

CDR3 sequence: CATSDGHVSYEQYF. The CDR3 DNA follows: TGTGCCACCAGTGATGGACACGTCTCCTACGAGCAGTACTTC. This sequence joins TRBV24-1 and TRBJ2-7, with a possible D match to TRBD1 (5 bases). Germline loops: CDR1 KGHDR, CDR2 SFDVKD. The V and J ends lost 3 bases and 0 bases respectively, with 8 bases between them. The CDR3 consists of 14 residues.